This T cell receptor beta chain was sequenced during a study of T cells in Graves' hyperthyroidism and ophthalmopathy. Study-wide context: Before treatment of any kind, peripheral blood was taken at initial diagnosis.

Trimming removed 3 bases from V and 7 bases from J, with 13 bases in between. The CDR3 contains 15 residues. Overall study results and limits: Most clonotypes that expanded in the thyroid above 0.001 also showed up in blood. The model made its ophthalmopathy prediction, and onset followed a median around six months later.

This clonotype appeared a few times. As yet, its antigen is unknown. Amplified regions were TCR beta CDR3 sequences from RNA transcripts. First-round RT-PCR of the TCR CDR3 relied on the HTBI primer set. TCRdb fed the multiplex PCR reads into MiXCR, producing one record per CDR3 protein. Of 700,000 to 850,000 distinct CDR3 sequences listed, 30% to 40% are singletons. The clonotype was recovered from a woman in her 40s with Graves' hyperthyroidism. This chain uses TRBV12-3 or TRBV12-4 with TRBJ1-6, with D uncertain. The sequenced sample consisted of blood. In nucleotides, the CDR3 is TGTGCCAGCAGTTTGGGAGGGATGGGGAATTCACCCCTCCACTTT. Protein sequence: CASSLGGMGNSPLHF.